The 18 T cell receptor beta chains below were found in one sample sequenced in a study of T cell responses to AZD1222 COVID-19 vaccine. TCRdb keeps only in-frame clones here, not all; method: immunoSEQ multiplex PCR. This table holds roughly 150,000 clones, roughly nine tenths found once. Sequencing was performed on peripheral blood, taken on day 0 of AZD1222 vaccination. Source of these receptors: an adult in good health.

This chain joins TRBV7-9 and TRBJ1-2; D is unclear. This CDR3 is 12 amino acids long. Per the germline V gene, CDR1 is SEHNR and CDR2 is FQNEAQ (reference sequence). V was pared by 7 bases and J by 4 bases, with 10 bases between. The chain's CDR3 is CASTSWGYGYTF. CDR3 DNA: TGTGCCAGCACTTCCTGGGGCTATGGCTACACCTTC.

The chain employs TRBV6-4 and TRBJ2-6, with D uncertain. V was clipped by 3 bases and J by 0 bases, with 3 bases between them. This CDR3 is built from 14 residues. Germline V gene data show CDR1 as MRHNA and CDR2 as SNTAGT. In DNA form, the CDR3 reads TGTGCCAGCAGTGAAAGCTCTGGGGCCAACGTCCTGACTTTC. It encodes CASSESSGANVLTF.

The chain has TRBV7-9 and TRBJ2-5; D might be TRBD2 (5 bases). Trimming stripped 7 bases from V and 5 bases from J, with 11 bases between. Germline V CDR1 and CDR2: SEHNR, FQNEAQ (reference sequence). The CDR3 length is 12 residues. CDR3 protein: CASTAGLETQYF. DNA of the CDR3: TGTGCCAGCACGGCGGGTCTGGAGACCCAGTACTTC.

The chain couples TRBV12-3 or TRBV12-4 to TRBJ1-1, with D hard to call. The CDR3 is 10 residues long. The CDR3 here is CPPDRTEAFF. In DNA, the CDR3 is TGTCCCCCTGACCGCACTGAAGCTTTCTTT.

The V and J genes are TRBV4-2 and TRBJ1-1, with 9 bases matching TRBD1. Per the germline V gene, CDR1 is LGHNA and CDR2 is YNFKEQ. V shed 5 bases and J 11 bases; nucleotides not matched to a gene: 12. The CDR3 extends over 14 amino acids. The CDR3 is CASSSRTGTGLAFF. CDR3 sequence (DNA): TGTGCCAGCAGCTCGCGAACCGGGACAGGGCTCGCTTTCTTT.

The CDR3 here is CASSLDGHYGYTF. In DNA, the CDR3 is TGCGCCAGCAGCTTGGATGGCCACTATGGCTACACCTTC. The rearrangement joins TRBV5-1 to TRBJ1-2; D unclear. The germline V and J ends were trimmed by 0 bases and 3 bases, with 6 bases remaining between them. CDR3 length: 13 amino acids. Germline assignment: CDR1 SGHRS and CDR2 YFSETQ.

V gene TRBV18 combines with J gene TRBJ1-2; the match to TRBD1 covers 9 bases. V shed 8 bases, J shed 8 bases, and the junction held 15 bases outside the gene matches. The CDR3 totals 15 residues. The V gene's germline CDR1 is KGHSH and CDR2 LQKENI. The CDR3 spells CASRSTGTGRGGYTF. In DNA form, the CDR3 reads TGTGCCAGCCGTTCAACGGGGACAGGGCGAGGGGGCTACACCTTC.

V and J are TRBV2 and TRBJ1-1; no clear D gene. V was cut by 6 bases and J by 9 bases, with 11 bases left in between. CDR1 and CDR2 (germline): SNHLY, FYNNEI. This CDR3 is built from 11 residues. The CDR3 coding sequence is TGTGCCAGCAGCTTACGGGGTCAAGCTTTCTTT. It specifies CASSLRGQAFF.

The V and J genes are TRBV27 and TRBJ2-1; weak D call: TRBD2 (5 bases). Trimming took 5 bases from V and 8 from J, leaving 19 bases between them. The CDR3 runs 15 residues. The germline gives CDR1 MNHEY, CDR2 SMNVEV (reference sequence). DNA of the CDR3: TGTGCCAGCAGTCTCGGGGAGCCCAGCCCCGATGAGCAGTTCTTC. Protein product: CASSLGEPSPDEQFF.

The sample holds one count of this clone. This chain uses TRBV7-2 with TRBJ2-2; the D gene is possibly TRBD2 (5 bases). This CDR3 has 18 residues. Germline values: CDR1 SGHTA, CDR2 FQGNSA. The V and J ends lost 3 bases and 3 bases respectively, with 20 bases between them. The CDR3 region is CASSFPGTWQRYTGELFF. The CDR3 region has the DNA TGTGCCAGCAGCTTTCCGGGAACCTGGCAGAGATACACCGGGGAGCTGTTTTTT.

This clone was counted once. The chain joins TRBV6-2 or TRBV6-3 to TRBJ2-2; D may correspond to TRBD1 or TRBD2 (7 bases each). The germline CDR1 and CDR2 sequences are MNHEY and SVGEGT. V shed 5 bases and J shed 6 bases, with 16 bases lying between them. There are 15 residues in the CDR3. The CDR3 DNA reads TGTGCCAGCAGTACGCTGGGAGGGGGCCCCGGGGAGCTGTTTTTT. Translated, it gives CASSTLGGGPGELFF.

The rearrangement links TRBV7-3 to TRBJ2-3; D possibly corresponds to TRBD2 (6 bases). Germline V gives CDR1 SGHTA, CDR2 FQGTGA. CDR3 length equals 14 residues. V lost 1 base and J 3 bases, leaving 8 bases between the germline ends. CDR3 loop: CASSLRTNTDTQYF. CDR3 nucleotide sequence: TGTGCCAGCAGCTTAAGGACTAATACAGATACGCAGTATTTT.

The chain is built from TRBV28 and TRBJ1-4, with D hard to call. Germline V CDR1 and CDR2: MDHEN, SYDVKM. V lost 2 bases and J lost 2, with 9 bases in between. This CDR3 is 15 amino acids long. CDR3 residues: CASSLPGSTNEKLFF. The CDR3 DNA follows: TGTGCCAGCAGTTTACCAGGCAGCACTAATGAAAAACTGTTTTTT. The complete variable domain, with remaining parts taken from reference TRBV28 and TRBJ1-4, reads DVKVTQSSRYLVKRTGEKVFLECVQDMDHENMFWYRQDPGLGLRLIYFSYDVKMKEKGDIPEGYSVSREKKERFSLILESASTNQTSMYLCASSLPGSTNEKLFFGSGTQLSVL.

The rearrangement uses TRBV27 and TRBJ1-4, with a possible D match to TRBD1 (6 bases). Germline V lookup: CDR1 MNHEY, CDR2 SMNVEV (reference sequence). V lost 7 bases and J lost 0, with 12 bases in between. The CDR3 is 15 residues long. CDR3 DNA: TGTGCCAGCAAACAACAGGGTCCAACTAATGAAAAACTGTTTTTT. Its translation is CASKQQGPTNEKLFF.

The rearrangement joins TRBV3-1 (or the pseudogene TRBV3-2) to TRBJ1-6; perhaps TRBD1 as D (5 bases). The ends were cut back, 5 bases at V and 10 bases at J, with 24 bases in the middle. CDR3 length: 17 amino acids. Per germline, CDR1 LGHDT and CDR2 YNNKEL (reference sequence). Here the CDR3 reads CASSLSRGDHFPSPLHF. The CDR3, as DNA: TGTGCCAGCAGCTTGAGTCGCGGGGACCACTTTCCCTCACCCCTCCACTTT.

This clone is a singleton in its sample. The chain uses TRBV30 and TRBJ2-6, with 7 bases matching TRBD2. This CDR3 is 20 amino acids long. J was trimmed by 1 base and V by 1 base; bases with no gene match: 16. CDR1 GTSNPN and CDR2 SVGIG come from the germline V gene (reference sequence). The CDR3 DNA sequence: TGTGCCTGGAGTGGAGCTCGGTCTAGCGGCGCTCCTTCTGGGGCCAACGTCCTGACTTTC. It is translated as CAWSGARSSGAPSGANVLTF.

The chain carries TRBV10-3 and TRBJ2-7; a possible D gene is TRBD2 (5 bases). Germline CDR1 ENHRY, CDR2 SYGVKD. The V end lost 3 bases, the J end lost 7 bases, and 7 bases lay between the germline ends. The CDR3 runs 11 residues. The CDR3 here is CAISDREEQYF. CDR3 DNA sequence: TGTGCCATCAGTGATCGGGAAGAGCAGTACTTC.

The rearrangement joins TRBV19 to TRBJ2-7; D perhaps matches TRBD1 (6 bases). The CDR3 runs 13 residues. CDR1 and CDR2 from the germline V gene are LNHDA and SQIVND (reference sequence). V lost 4 bases, J lost 8 bases, and 15 bases lay in between. For the CDR3, the DNA is TGTGCCAGTAGTAAACGGGACACACGCCAGCAGTACTTC. It yields the protein CASSKRDTRQQYF.